What follows describes a single T cell receptor (beta chain). The sample holds a few counts of this clone. No cognate antigen has been identified for it. Per-base qualities were not stored, and no clone one base away is much larger. Approximately 2 micrograms of genomic DNA were extracted from cryopreserved PBMCs for TCR beta library preparation. High-throughput TCR beta sequencing was performed on longitudinal blood samples from CLL patients receiving ibrutinib monotherapy. The patients were enrolled in a single-center, open-label phase 2 trial of ibrutinib monotherapy. Each clonotype received, on average, around 10x coverage in deep resolution sequencing performed on a MiSeq, where the target depth lay between 1 in 1 million and 1 in 200,000 T cells. The immunoSEQ hsTCRB Kit was used to generate the TCR beta libraries. On the study's bioinformatics: Data were analyzed with ImmunoSEQ Data Assistant and ImmunoSEQ Analyzer, with V, D and J genes assigned per IMGT definitions. Clonality, which ranges from 0 to 1, was calculated as one minus the normalized Shannon entropy of productive rearrangement frequencies. Only overrepresented clonotypes making up at least 0.05% of the repertoire of each patient were included in the public clonotype analysis. Around 13 age-matched healthy donor repertoires from immuneACCESS were used as controls for clonality. TCRdb stores this immuneACCESS table with in-frame sequences only. Part of the clones is absent; in the studies checked, under half of the shortfall reflects unresolved V genes, and no reason is known for the rest. The V and J calls and the clone size are those of that table, but D and trimming were determined from the DNA. The sample contains more than 11,000 clones, under 75% of them found a single time. Together, the top ten hold approximately 5.5% of the sample.

As encoded in the germline V gene, CDR1 is KGHSH while CDR2 is LQKENI. V loses 3 bases of germline sequence and J loses 4 bases, and the interval between the two ends is 15 bases. From the cysteine through the phenylalanine, the CDR3 covers 16 amino acids. CDR3 DNA only is kept here, 48 bases in frame from base 1. The data originate from a study of cytotoxic CD8 clonotypes in ibrutinib-treated CLL (dated by TCRdb to the early 2020s). Study-level background: In this cohort, around 15 patients were treatment-naive and approximately twelve were relapsed/refractory, while about 18 had unmutated IGHV. Partial responses were observed in about 25 patients and complete responses in 2; after a median follow-up of around 68 months, remission was maintained in 14 patients and progression was observed in some 12. Response samples were obtained after a median of approximately eleven months of treatment, with a range of about 6 to 40 months. On average, each sample had approximately 260,000 productive templates and about 89,000 productive rearrangements. Longitudinal samples were available for about 30% of the 86 trial participants. Cryopreserved peripheral blood mononuclear cells were obtained prior to treatment, at the time of response, and at either disease progression or sustained remission.

Paper-wide results and their limitations: At ibrutinib response clonality went up, during sustained remission it held steady, and at progression it dropped back toward baseline. Lymph node repertoires were not examined, and the timing of sampling was not matched between patients in sustained remission and those whose disease progressed. Public clonotypes were rare and either shrank or stayed stable during treatment, and the rise in clonality at ibrutinib response reflected expansion of private clonotypes. Baseline clonality was found to be higher than that of age-matched healthy donors and was strongly correlated with circulating CD8+ T-cell counts.

This receptor was taken from a human donor with chronic lymphocytic leukemia. The specimen comprised PBMCs, sampled before ibrutinib treatment. The rearrangement combines TRBV18 with TRBJ2-2; the D segment is perhaps TRBD1 or TRBD2, each sharing 5 matched bases. The CDR3 reads as follows: CASSPGQPGPTGELFF. The sequenced DNA: TGTGCCAGCTCACCGGGTCAACCGGGACCCACCGGGGAGCTGTTTTTT.